These 9 T cell receptor beta chains came from one sample sequenced in a study of T cells in Graves' hyperthyroidism and ophthalmopathy. The investigators amplified TCR beta CDR3 regions from RNA transcripts. When the TCR CDR3 underwent first-round RT-PCR, the HTBI primer set was used. MiXCR was run by TCRdb on the multiplex PCR reads, yielding one entry per CDR3 protein. The sample gives 690,000 or so distinct CDR3 sequences, roughly 20% of which show up once; about a sixth is in the top ten. Sequencing input: blood. The receptors here all came from a woman aged 45-65 years with Graves' hyperthyroidism that later progressed to Graves' ophthalmopathy.

This clonotype showed up many times. The V call is TRBV7-9, the J call TRBJ1-1, with D possibly matching TRBD1 (5 bases). The V end lost 8 bases, the J end lost 5 bases, and 12 bases lay between the germline ends. This CDR3 contains 12 residues. Germline CDR1 and CDR2: SEHNR and FQNEAQ (reference sequence). The CDR3 region has the DNA TGTGCCAGCTCACTCTCAGGGACTGAAGCTTTCTTT. Residues: CASSLSGTEAFF.

At least ten counts were recorded for this clonotype. The chain is built from TRBV6-5 and TRBJ1-6, with 9 bases aligning to TRBD1. Germline V gene data show CDR1 as MNHEY and CDR2 as SVGAGI. The CDR3 is 16 residues long. V was pared by 4 bases and J by 6 bases, with 7 bases of the junction left unmatched. CDR3 nucleotide sequence: TGTGCCAGCAGTTCCACGACAGGGGGGTCTAATTCACCCCTCCACTTT. Translated: CASSSTTGGSNSPLHF.

This clonotype was observed many times. The V and J genes are TRBV2 and TRBJ2-3; TRBD2 matches at 7 bases. The ends lost 3 bases at V and 0 bases at J; junction bases unmatched: 6. Germline V CDR1 and CDR2: SNHLY, FYNNEI. CDR3 length: 16 residues. The DNA for the CDR3 is TGTGCCAGCAGTGACTGGCAGCGGGGAAGCACAGATACGCAGTATTTT. Translating it yields CASSDWQRGSTDTQYF.

This clonotype occurred many times. The chain has TRBV7-8 and TRBJ2-5, with D perhaps matching TRBD1 (6 bases). The CDR3 length is 15 residues. Germline values: CDR1 SGHVS, CDR2 FQNEAQ. Trimming cost V 4 bases and J 1 base, with 13 bases left between them. Written as DNA, the CDR3 is TGTGCCAGCAGCTATTCTGGACAGATCCAAGAGACCCAGTACTTC. Encoded protein: CASSYSGQIQETQYF.

For this clonotype: A read error may be the cause here, since a much bigger clone is one base away. This chain links TRBV11-2 with TRBJ1-1, with 7 bases identical to TRBD1. There are 12 residues in the CDR3. Germline lookup yields CDR1 SGHAT and CDR2 FQNNGV. As DNA, the CDR3 is TGTGCCAACAGCAGGGGGGCAGGGGAAGCTTTCTTT. This sequence encodes CANSRGAGEAFF. Complete variable domain (other parts from reference TRBV11-2 and TRBJ1-1): EAGVAQSPRYKIIEKRQSVAFWCNPISGHATLYWYQQILGQGPKLLIQFQNNGVVDDSQLPKDRFSAERLKGVDSTLKIQPAKLEDSAVYLCANSRGAGEAFFGQGTRLTVV.

V gene TRBV5-1 combines with J gene TRBJ1-4; 7 bases agree with TRBD1. CDR3 length: 15 amino acids. Germline lookup yields CDR1 SGHRS and CDR2 YFSETQ. V lost 2 bases, J lost 8 bases, and 9 bases stayed unmatched. CDR3 sequence (DNA): TGCGCCAGCAGCTTAGGGGGACAGATCCACGAAAAACTGTTTTTT. It encodes CASSLGGQIHEKLFF. The full variable domain, with the rest looked up from reference TRBV5-1 and TRBJ1-4, is KAGVTQTPRYLIKTRGQQVTLSCSPISGHRSVSWYQQTPGQGLQFLFEYFSETQRNKGNFPGRFSGRQFSNSRSEMNVSTLELGDSALYLCASSLGGQIHEKLFFGSGTQLSVL.

Many counts were recorded for this clonotype. The rearrangement links TRBV5-1 to TRBJ1-1; D gene unclear. The CDR3 covers 13 residues. The germline gives CDR1 SGHRS, CDR2 YFSETQ. Trimming left V 3 bases short and J 8 bases short, with 14 bases between. CDR3 bases: TGCGCCAGCAGCTCATACTTGAAAACCGAAGCTTTCTTT. The encoded protein is CASSSYLKTEAFF. The full variable domain, in which reference TRBV5-1 and TRBJ1-1 provide the parts outside the CDR3, is KAGVTQTPRYLIKTRGQQVTLSCSPISGHRSVSWYQQTPGQGLQFLFEYFSETQRNKGNFPGRFSGRQFSNSRSEMNVSTLELGDSALYLCASSSYLKTEAFFGQGTRLTVV.

V gene TRBV9 combines with J gene TRBJ2-2; D is unresolved. CDR3 length: 15 residues. V lost 0 bases, J lost 3 bases, and 9 bases lay in between. Looked up from germline, CDR1 is SGDLS and CDR2 is YYNGEE. The CDR3 spells CASSVALGYTGELFF. CDR3 coding DNA: TGTGCCAGCAGCGTAGCTCTCGGGTACACCGGGGAGCTGTTTTTT.

This clonotype was observed at least ten times. The chain combines TRBV11-1 with TRBJ2-3; D gene uncertain. Trimming stripped 5 bases from V and 6 bases from J, with 18 bases between. This CDR3 has 15 residues. Germline V gives CDR1 SGHAT, CDR2 FQDESV (reference sequence). Here the CDR3 reads CASSPAEHLPDTQYF. Here the CDR3 DNA reads TGTGCCAGCAGCCCTGCGGAACACCTCCCGGATACGCAGTATTTT.